A selection of T cell receptor beta chains follows, all from one sample in a study of T cells in Graves' hyperthyroidism and ophthalmopathy. TCRdb used MiXCR to reprocess the multiplex PCR reads, holding one entry per CDR3 protein. Counted here are more than 350,000 distinct CDR3 sequences, about 14% occurring once; the ten biggest clones make up around 20%. Sequencing was carried out using blood. These receptors were taken from a woman in her thirties with Graves' ophthalmopathy. Each CDR3 is given with its conserved first and last residue. The order of the fields is CDR3 DNA, CDR3 protein, clone size, J gene, V gene, D gene. The D gene is left open where the match is weak. Clone size is shown for a subset of rows, as once, few, many or a class of expanded clone.

CDR3 DNA: TGTGCCAGCAGCTTTTATCGGGGTGACCCTTTCTACAATGAGCAGTTCTTC
CDR3 protein: CASSFYRGDPFYNEQFF
clone size: many
J gene: TRBJ2-1
V gene: TRBV5-8
D gene: .

CDR3 DNA: TGTGCCAGCAGCTCCAAACTAGACCTGGGCACTGAAGCTTTCTTT
CDR3 protein: CASSSKLDLGTEAFF
clone size: many
J gene: TRBJ1-1
V gene: TRBV13
D gene: .

CDR3 DNA: TGTGCCAGCAGGGAGACAGGGCGGGATGGCTACACCTTC
CDR3 protein: CASRETGRDGYTF
clone size: few
J gene: TRBJ1-2
V gene: TRBV9
D gene: TRBD1

CDR3 DNA: TGCGCCAGCAGTCCCGGGACAGCATATGGCTACACCTTC
CDR3 protein: CASSPGTAYGYTF
clone size: many
J gene: TRBJ1-2
V gene: TRBV5-1
D gene: TRBD1

CDR3 DNA: TGTGCCAGCAGTTTGATTTCGGGTCCCCCTGAAGCTTTCTTT
CDR3 protein: CASSLISGPPEAFF
clone size: many
J gene: TRBJ1-1
V gene: TRBV12-3/TRBV12-4
D gene: .

CDR3 DNA: TGCAGCGTTGAAGCCAATCTTTTGGGGACTGAAGCTTTCTTT
CDR3 protein: CSVEANLLGTEAFF
clone size: many
J gene: TRBJ1-1
V gene: TRBV29-1
D gene: .

CDR3 DNA: TGTGCCAGCAGCTTAGGAGGGGTGGGCACAGATACGCAGTATTTT
CDR3 protein: CASSLGGVGTDTQYF
clone size: many
J gene: TRBJ2-3
V gene: TRBV7-3
D gene: .

CDR3 DNA: TGTGCCAGCAGTCCAGGACCCAACGAGCAGTACTTC
CDR3 protein: CASSPGPNEQYF
clone size: .
J gene: TRBJ2-7
V gene: TRBV27
D gene: .

CDR3 DNA: TGTGCCTGGAGTGTGCCACTAATGAACACTGAAGCTTTCTTT
CDR3 protein: CAWSVPLMNTEAFF
clone size: .
J gene: TRBJ1-1
V gene: TRBV30
D gene: .

CDR3 DNA: TGCAGTGCTAGATTCAGGGGCAGGACAGATACGCAGTATTTT
CDR3 protein: CSARFRGRTDTQYF
clone size: .
J gene: TRBJ2-3
V gene: TRBV20-1
D gene: .

CDR3 DNA: TGTGCCAGCAGTTTAGGTACAGTTTTAGAAAAACTGTTTTTT
CDR3 protein: CASSLGTVLEKLFF
clone size: few
J gene: TRBJ1-4
V gene: TRBV12-3/TRBV12-4
D gene: .

CDR3 DNA: TGTGCCAGCAAGTTGGGCCTAGGGACATCAGATACGCAGTATTTT
CDR3 protein: CASKLGLGTSDTQYF
clone size: few
J gene: TRBJ2-3
V gene: TRBV27
D gene: .

CDR3 DNA: TGTGCCAGCAGCTGGGGCCGGGGGAGAGGTGAAAAACTGTTTTTT
CDR3 protein: CASSWGRGRGEKLFF
clone size: .
J gene: TRBJ1-4
V gene: TRBV5-6
D gene: .

CDR3 DNA: TGCGCCAGCAGTAGGCGGGGTCCCTACAATGAGCAGTTCTTC
CDR3 protein: CASSRRGPYNEQFF
clone size: .
J gene: TRBJ2-1
V gene: TRBV11-2
D gene: .

CDR3 DNA: TGCAGTGCTAGAGACCGCCGCTCCTATGGCTACACCTTC
CDR3 protein: CSARDRRSYGYTF
clone size: many
J gene: TRBJ1-2
V gene: TRBV20-1
D gene: .

CDR3 DNA: TGTGCCAGCAATAGGCGGGGGGGCCGGGATGAGCAGTTCTTC
CDR3 protein: CASNRRGGRDEQFF
clone size: many
J gene: TRBJ2-1
V gene: TRBV2
D gene: TRBD2

CDR3 DNA: TGTGCCAGTAGTAAGGAAGTGGAGCAGTTCTTC
CDR3 protein: CASSKEVEQFF
clone size: many
J gene: TRBJ2-1
V gene: TRBV19
D gene: .

CDR3 DNA: TGTGCCAGCAGTCAACAGGTGAATCAGCCCCAGCATTTT
CDR3 protein: CASSQQVNQPQHF
clone size: many
J gene: TRBJ1-5
V gene: TRBV27
D gene: .

CDR3 DNA: TGTGCCAGCAGCTCACCCAGGTCCGGTAATTCACCCCTCCACTTT
CDR3 protein: CASSSPRSGNSPLHF
clone size: many
J gene: TRBJ1-6
V gene: TRBV11-2
D gene: .

CDR3 DNA: TGTGCCAGCTGCGGGGGATCCTACGAGCAGTACTTC
CDR3 protein: CASCGGSYEQYF
clone size: .
J gene: TRBJ2-7
V gene: TRBV12-3/TRBV12-4
D gene: TRBD2

CDR3 DNA: TGTGCCAGCAGCTTATTACTGGCCTTGGGCGGAGAGACCCAGTACTTC
CDR3 protein: CASSLLLALGGETQYF
clone size: .
J gene: TRBJ2-5
V gene: TRBV11-2
D gene: .

CDR3 DNA: TGTGCCGGCGGACTAGCGGGGGTAAACACCGGGGAGCTGTTTTTT
CDR3 protein: CAGGLAGVNTGELFF
clone size: many
J gene: TRBJ2-2
V gene: TRBV12-3/TRBV12-4
D gene: TRBD2

CDR3 DNA: TGTGCCAGCAGCTGGGTTTCGCCTAGCGGGGGCACAGATACGCAGTATTTT
CDR3 protein: CASSWVSPSGGTDTQYF
clone size: .
J gene: TRBJ2-3
V gene: TRBV7-2
D gene: TRBD2

CDR3 DNA: TGTGCCAGCAGTTACTCGGGACACGGGGTTGGTCAGCCCCAGCATTTT
CDR3 protein: CASSYSGHGVGQPQHF
clone size: .
J gene: TRBJ1-5
V gene: TRBV6-2/TRBV6-3
D gene: .

CDR3 DNA: TGTGCCAGCAGTCTAGACAGTCGTGGCTACACCTTC
CDR3 protein: CASSLDSRGYTF
clone size: many
J gene: TRBJ1-2
V gene: TRBV6-4
D gene: .

CDR3 DNA: TGTGCCACCAGTATAGGGGGCGTTGAGACCCAGTACTTC
CDR3 protein: CATSIGGVETQYF
clone size: many
J gene: TRBJ2-5
V gene: TRBV24-1
D gene: TRBD1

CDR3 DNA: TGCGCCAGCACCGACACGAACTATGGCTACACCTTC
CDR3 protein: CASTDTNYGYTF
clone size: few
J gene: TRBJ1-2
V gene: TRBV10-2
D gene: .

CDR3 DNA: TGTGCCAGCAGCCCGGCAGGGGATTCCGGGGAGACCCAGTACTTC
CDR3 protein: CASSPAGDSGETQYF
clone size: .
J gene: TRBJ2-5
V gene: TRBV5-4
D gene: .

CDR3 DNA: TGTGCCACCAGTGGCGGGACAGTATACAATGAGCAGTTCTTC
CDR3 protein: CATSGGTVYNEQFF
clone size: .
J gene: TRBJ2-1
V gene: TRBV24-1
D gene: .

CDR3 DNA: TGTGCCAGCAGCTTAACTAGCGGGGTTCCCAATGAGCAGTTCTTC
CDR3 protein: CASSLTSGVPNEQFF
clone size: many
J gene: TRBJ2-1
V gene: TRBV7-3
D gene: TRBD2

CDR3 DNA: TGTGCCAGCAGCGGGATGTGGATGGGGGGCACAGATACGCAGTATTTT
CDR3 protein: CASSGMWMGGTDTQYF
clone size: few
J gene: TRBJ2-3
V gene: TRBV5-4
D gene: .

CDR3 DNA: TGCAGTGCCCACCGAGACAGGGGGGGCACTGAAGCTTTCTTT
CDR3 protein: CSAHRDRGGTEAFF
clone size: .
J gene: TRBJ1-1
V gene: TRBV20-1
D gene: TRBD1

CDR3 DNA: TGTGCCAGCAGCTCCACGAACACTGAAGCTTTCTTT
CDR3 protein: CASSSTNTEAFF
clone size: many
J gene: TRBJ1-1
V gene: TRBV13
D gene: .

CDR3 DNA: TGTGCCAGCAGACGAGACCTTCCCAAGGGCAGAAACACTGAAGCTTTCTTT
CDR3 protein: CASRRDLPKGRNTEAFF
clone size: many
J gene: TRBJ1-1
V gene: TRBV6-1
D gene: .

CDR3 DNA: TGTGCCAGCACCGGATGGGCCCGAGGACACTATGGCTACACCTTC
CDR3 protein: CASTGWARGHYGYTF
clone size: many
J gene: TRBJ1-2
V gene: TRBV5-6
D gene: .

CDR3 DNA: TGTGCCAGCAGCTTAAAAAGGGAGGGGGAGCAGTACTTC
CDR3 protein: CASSLKREGEQYF
clone size: once
J gene: TRBJ2-7
V gene: TRBV7-9
D gene: TRBD2

CDR3 DNA: TGTGCCAGCAGCGATGACCTGAACTACGAGCAGTACTTC
CDR3 protein: CASSDDLNYEQYF
clone size: .
J gene: TRBJ2-7
V gene: TRBV11-2
D gene: .

CDR3 DNA: TGTGCCAGCAGATCTTCGACAGGGCGTATCACTGAAGCTTTCTTT
CDR3 protein: CASRSSTGRITEAFF
clone size: many
J gene: TRBJ1-1
V gene: TRBV27
D gene: TRBD1

CDR3 DNA: TGTGCCAGCAGTGATTGGACAGGGTCACAGCCCCAGCATTTT
CDR3 protein: CASSDWTGSQPQHF
clone size: .
J gene: TRBJ1-5
V gene: TRBV2
D gene: TRBD1

CDR3 DNA: TGTGCCAGCAGATCCCACACCGGGGCTATATCCTCCTACAATGAGCAGTTCTTC
CDR3 protein: CASRSHTGAISSYNEQFF
clone size: many
J gene: TRBJ2-1
V gene: TRBV6-2/TRBV6-3
D gene: .

CDR3 DNA: TGCGCCAGCAGTTTAGACAGAGGCTCCAACACAGATACGCAGTATTTT
CDR3 protein: CASSLDRGSNTDTQYF
clone size: many
J gene: TRBJ2-3
V gene: TRBV5-1
D gene: .